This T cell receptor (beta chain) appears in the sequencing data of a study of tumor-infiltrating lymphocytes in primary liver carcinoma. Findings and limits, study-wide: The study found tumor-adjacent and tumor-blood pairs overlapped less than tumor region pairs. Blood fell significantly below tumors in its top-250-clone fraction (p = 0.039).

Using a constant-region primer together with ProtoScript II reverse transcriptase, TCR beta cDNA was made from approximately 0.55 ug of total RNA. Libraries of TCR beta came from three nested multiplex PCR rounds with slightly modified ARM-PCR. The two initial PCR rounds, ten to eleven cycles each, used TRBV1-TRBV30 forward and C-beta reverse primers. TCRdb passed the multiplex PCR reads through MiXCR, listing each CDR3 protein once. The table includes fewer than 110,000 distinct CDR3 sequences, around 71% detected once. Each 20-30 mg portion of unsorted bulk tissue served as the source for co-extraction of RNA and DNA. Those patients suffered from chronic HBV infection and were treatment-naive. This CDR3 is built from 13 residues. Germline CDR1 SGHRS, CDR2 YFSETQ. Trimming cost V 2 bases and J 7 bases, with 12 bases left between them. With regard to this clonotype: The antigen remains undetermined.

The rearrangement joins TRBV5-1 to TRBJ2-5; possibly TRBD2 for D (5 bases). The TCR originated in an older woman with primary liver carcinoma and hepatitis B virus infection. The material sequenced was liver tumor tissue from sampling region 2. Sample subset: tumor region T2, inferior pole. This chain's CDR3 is CASSFFGGGTQYF. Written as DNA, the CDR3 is TGCGCCAGCAGCTTTTTCGGAGGAGGGACCCAGTACTTC.